Following are 3 T cell receptor beta chains from one sample sequenced in a study of T cell responses to AZD1222 COVID-19 vaccine. The method was immunoSEQ multiplex PCR; TCRdb's version includes in-frame clones alone and lacks a portion of them. The sample includes tens of thousands of clones, around four fifths of them seen just once. The specimen was peripheral blood, collected 28 days after the second AZD1222 dose. These receptors came from an adult who received the AZD1222 COVID-19 vaccine.

The gene calls are TRBV29-1 and TRBJ2-7; D possibly corresponds to TRBD2 (5 bases). This CDR3 has 13 residues. The germline V gene encodes CDR1 SQVTM and CDR2 ANQGSEA. Trimming took 1 base from V and 0 from J, leaving 7 bases between them. In DNA, the CDR3 is TGCAGCGTTGAAGGCCTAGCCTCCTACGAGCAGTACTTC. It codes for CSVEGLASYEQYF.

A few counts support this clone. The chain recombines TRBV12-3 or TRBV12-4 with TRBJ1-1, with D unresolved. CDR3 length equals 12 residues. V lost 5 bases to trimming and J lost 8 bases, with 12 bases between them. The CDR3 DNA follows: TGTGCCAGCAGTCCGTCCCAAAGGGAAGCTTTCTTT. Translation gives CASSPSQREAFF.

This rearrangement joins TRBV11-2 to TRBJ2-2; perhaps TRBD2 as D (5 bases). CDR1 and CDR2 (germline): SGHAT, FQNNGV. Trimming took off 4 bases at V and 5 bases at J, with 20 bases between the two ends. The length of the CDR3 is 17 residues. The CDR3 sequence is CASSSGHSDIGTGELFF. The CDR3 coding sequence is TGTGCCAGCAGCTCCGGTCATAGCGACATAGGGACCGGGGAGCTGTTTTTT. Drawing the rest from reference TRBV11-2 and TRBJ2-2, the complete variable domain is EAGVAQSPRYKIIEKRQSVAFWCNPISGHATLYWYQQILGQGPKLLIQFQNNGVVDDSQLPKDRFSAERLKGVDSTLKIQPAKLEDSAVYLCASSSGHSDIGTGELFFGEGSRLTVL.